This T cell receptor (beta chain) originates from a study of Ad26.COV2.S vaccination and SARS-CoV-2 variants. On the study more broadly: Intramuscular Ad26.COV2.S at 5x10^10 or 1x10^11 viral particles.

Indicated treatment: about 20 received Ad26.COV2.S at low or high dose, single or two shots; about 5 received placebo; per-sample allocation not given. Vaccine and placebo recipients were sampled on day 63 after the first injection. The ends were cut back, 0 bases at V and 9 bases at J, with 10 bases in the middle. Germline assignment: CDR1 SGHKS and CDR2 YYEKEE (reference sequence). The CDR3 has 14 residues. Here immunoSEQ multiplex PCR was the method, and the copy in TCRdb shows in-frame clones only, minus some. The sample records approximately 300,000 clones, about 82% being singletons. Here the sequenced sample was peripheral blood, taken in a trial of Ad26.COV2.S vaccine versus placebo. The receptor was isolated from a person aged 18-60 years who received the Ad26.COV2.S COVID-19 vaccine or a placebo. The J gene is TRBJ1-6, the V gene TRBV5-5; unclear D gene. The CDR3 sequence: CASSLGHVVSPLHF. The CDR3 coding sequence is TGTGCCAGCAGCTTGGGACACGTTGTTTCACCCCTCCACTTT.